A single sample gave rise to the 5 T cell receptor beta chains below, sequenced in a study of cytomegalovirus exposure and HLA in healthy donors. The study ran its PCR with 60 Vbeta and 13 Jbeta primers. Repertoires were generated with immunoSEQ multiplex PCR, while TCRdb's copy carries only in-frame clones and drops some. This sample's table reports roughly 64,000 clones. The sequencing input was PBMCs. These TCRs come from a woman under 30 in good health and CMV-seronegative.

The CDR3 here is CASSPRQGAGEKLFF. CDR3 bases: TGTGCCAGCAGCCCGCGCCAGGGGGCGGGTGAAAAACTGTTTTTT. The chain recombines TRBV11-2 with TRBJ1-4; 8 bases line up with TRBD1. Germline V gives CDR1 SGHAT, CDR2 FQNNGV. J lost 7 bases, V lost 5 bases, and 9 bases had no gene match. The CDR3 totals 15 residues.

The V gene is TRBV7-2, the J gene TRBJ2-5, with 8 positions matching TRBD2. The CDR3 has 14 residues. Per germline, CDR1 SGHTA and CDR2 FQGNSA. J lost 5 bases, V lost 5 bases, and 7 bases had no gene match. CDR3 amino acids: CASSPGLASETQYF. The CDR3 DNA sequence: TGTGCCAGCAGCCCAGGACTAGCCTCCGAGACCCAGTACTTC. Full variable domain (remainder filled in from reference TRBV7-2 and TRBJ2-5): GAGVSQSPSNKVTEKGKDVELRCDPISGHTALYWYRQSLGQGLEFLIYFQGNSAPDKSGLPSDRFSAERTGGSVSTLTIQRTQQEDSAVYLCASSPGLASETQYFGPGTRLLVL.

The rearrangement joins TRBV6-6 to TRBJ1-1, with TRBD1 identical over 7 bases. The junction had 12 bases not matched to a gene; V was cut back by 7 bases and J by 7 bases. The CDR3 runs 14 residues. Per the germline V gene, CDR1 is MNHNY and CDR2 is SVGAGI (reference sequence). CDR3 region: CASNAYRGYNEAFF. CDR3 nucleotide sequence: TGTGCCAGCAATGCCTACAGGGGATACAATGAAGCTTTCTTT.

V and J are TRBV6-6 and TRBJ1-2, with D possibly matching TRBD1 (5 bases). Trimming cost V 6 bases and J 2 bases, with 10 bases left between them. Germline V gene lookup returns CDR1 MNHNY and CDR2 SVGAGI (reference sequence). The CDR3 spans 13 residues. The CDR3 DNA reads as TGTGCCAGCAGCCCCGACAGCAACTATGGCTACACCTTC. Translated: CASSPDSNYGYTF.

The chain joins TRBV30 to TRBJ2-5; 13 nucleotides match TRBD2. Germline loops: CDR1 GTSNPN, CDR2 SVGIG (reference sequence). The CDR3 sequence is 15 residues long. V trimming: 8 bases; J trimming: 5 bases; junction bases outside the gene matches: 11. The chain's CDR3 is CAGGLAGVVRETQYF. The DNA for the CDR3 is TGTGCCGGTGGACTAGCGGGAGTTGTTAGGGAGACCCAGTACTTC.